This T cell receptor beta chain was documented in a study of shared clonotypes between healthy human individuals. Healthy HIV-negative adults with no recent acute infections or vaccinations were recruited as donors. CDR3 length equals 14 residues. Generated by immunoSEQ multiplex PCR, the TCRdb table keeps only in-frame clones and is missing some. The sample holds millions of clones; around 90% are singletons and the top ten take roughly 0.15%. This clone was counted a few times. Sequencing was done on a sample of naive CD4+ T cells sorted from blood. Stated subset: CD45RA+ positively selected. The V and J genes are TRBV21-1 and TRBJ2-7; the table names TRBD1, a call not compared with the DNA. TRBV21-1 corresponds to a pseudogene. This sequence was found in a man aged 18-30 years in good health. CDR3 residues: CASSNLAGEYEQYF. Here the CDR3 DNA reads TGTGCCAGCAGCAACCTTGCAGGGGAATACGAGCAGTACTTC.